This TCR beta chain comes out of a study of control samples from healthy donors and cancer patients. TCRdb keeps only in-frame clones here, not all; method: immunoSEQ multiplex PCR. This table has 61,000 or so clones, 90% appearing once. Trimming cost V 4 bases and J 7 bases, with 22 bases left between them. The CDR3 runs to 17 residues. Germline-derived CDR1 and CDR2 are LGHNA and YSLEER. The TCR originated in a man in his fifties or sixties with colorectal cancer. The chain has TRBV4-3 and TRBJ1-4; the D gene is possibly TRBD1 (5 bases). Material: PBMCs. CDR3 region: CASSPQVVGALGEKLFF. The CDR3 coding sequence is TGCGCCAGCAGCCCTCAGGTAGTTGGGGCGCTAGGTGAAAAACTGTTTTTT.